This T cell receptor (beta chain) was sequenced in a study of shared clonotypes between healthy human individuals. Whole-study findings and limits: Sampling involved blood alone; tissue repertoires likely differ.

Of note for this clone: The antigen is not known. Other DNA sequences of this sample code for an identical CDR3.

CDR1 and CDR2 (germline): SEHNR, FQNEAQ (reference sequence). This CDR3 comprises 12 residues. The germline V and J ends were trimmed by 3 bases and 7 bases, with 9 bases remaining between them. Produced via immunoSEQ multiplex PCR; TCRdb's table is partial and in-frame only. This sample has around 2,000,000 clones, with roughly 96% found just once. The chain uses TRBV7-9 and TRBJ1-2; tentative D call: TRBD1 (5 bases). This TCR was recovered from a man between 18 and 29 years old in good health. Specimen: naive CD4+ T cells sorted from blood. As for subset: CD45RA+ positively selected. The CDR3 protein is CASSLGTGGYTF. For the CDR3, the DNA is TGTGCCAGCAGCTTGGGGACGGGTGGCTACACCTTC.